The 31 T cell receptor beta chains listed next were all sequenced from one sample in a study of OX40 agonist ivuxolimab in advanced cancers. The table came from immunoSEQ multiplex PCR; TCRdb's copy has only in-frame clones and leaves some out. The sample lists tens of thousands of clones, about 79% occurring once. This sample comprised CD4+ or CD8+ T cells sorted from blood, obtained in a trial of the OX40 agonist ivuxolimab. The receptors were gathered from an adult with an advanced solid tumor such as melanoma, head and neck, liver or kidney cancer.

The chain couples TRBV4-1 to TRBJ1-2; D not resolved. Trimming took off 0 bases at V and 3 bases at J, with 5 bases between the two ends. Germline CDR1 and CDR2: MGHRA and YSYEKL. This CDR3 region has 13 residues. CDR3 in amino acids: CASSQEQYYGYTF. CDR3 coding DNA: TGCGCCAGCAGCCAAGAACAGTACTATGGCTACACCTTC.

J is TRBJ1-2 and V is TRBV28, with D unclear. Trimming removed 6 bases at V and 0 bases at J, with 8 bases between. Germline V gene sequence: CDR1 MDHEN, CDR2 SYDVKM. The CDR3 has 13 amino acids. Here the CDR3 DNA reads TGTGCCAGCAGCGACGGGGCTAACTATGGCTACACCTTC. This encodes CASSDGANYGYTF.

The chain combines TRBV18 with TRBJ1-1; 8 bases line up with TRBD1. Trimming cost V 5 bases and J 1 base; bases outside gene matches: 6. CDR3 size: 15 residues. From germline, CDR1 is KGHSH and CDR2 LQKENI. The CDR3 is CASSANRGGNTEAFF. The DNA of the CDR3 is TGTGCCAGCTCAGCAAACAGGGGGGGGAACACTGAAGCTTTCTTT.

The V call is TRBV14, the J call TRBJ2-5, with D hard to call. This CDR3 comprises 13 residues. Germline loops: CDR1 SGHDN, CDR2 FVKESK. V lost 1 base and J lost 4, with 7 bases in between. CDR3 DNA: TGTGCCAGCAGCCAAGCGTCGCCAGAGACCCAGTACTTC. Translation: CASSQASPETQYF.

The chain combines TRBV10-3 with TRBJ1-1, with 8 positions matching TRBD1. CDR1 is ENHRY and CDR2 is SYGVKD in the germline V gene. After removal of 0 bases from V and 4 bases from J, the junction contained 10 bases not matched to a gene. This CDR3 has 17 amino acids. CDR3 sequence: CAISESGQGMGTTEAFF. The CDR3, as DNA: TGTGCCATCAGTGAGTCCGGACAGGGAATGGGGACCACTGAAGCTTTCTTT.

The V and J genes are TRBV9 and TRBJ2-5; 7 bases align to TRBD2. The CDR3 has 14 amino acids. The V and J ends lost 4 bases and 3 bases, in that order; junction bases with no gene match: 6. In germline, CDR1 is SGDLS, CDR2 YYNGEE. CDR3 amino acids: CASSFSSGEETQYF. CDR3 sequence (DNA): TGTGCCAGCAGCTTCTCAAGCGGGGAAGAGACCCAGTACTTC.

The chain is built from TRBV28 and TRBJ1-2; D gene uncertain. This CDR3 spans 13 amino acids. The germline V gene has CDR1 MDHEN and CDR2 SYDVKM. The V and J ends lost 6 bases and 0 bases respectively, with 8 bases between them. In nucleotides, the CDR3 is TGTGCCAGCAGAGCGGGGACTAACTATGGCTACACCTTC. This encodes CASRAGTNYGYTF.

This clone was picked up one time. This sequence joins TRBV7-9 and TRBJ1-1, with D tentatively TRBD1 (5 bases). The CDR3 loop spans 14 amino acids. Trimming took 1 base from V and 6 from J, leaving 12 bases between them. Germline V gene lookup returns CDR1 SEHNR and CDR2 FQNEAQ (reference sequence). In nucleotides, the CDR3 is TGTGCCAGCAGCTTAGTTCCCATAGGGGCTGAAGCTTTCTTT. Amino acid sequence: CASSLVPIGAEAFF.

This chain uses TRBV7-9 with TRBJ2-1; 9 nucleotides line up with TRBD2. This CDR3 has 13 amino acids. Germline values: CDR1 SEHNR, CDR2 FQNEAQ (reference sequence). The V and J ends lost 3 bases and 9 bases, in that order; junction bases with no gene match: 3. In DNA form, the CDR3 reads TGTGCCAGCAGCTTTACAGCGGGGGGTGAGCAGTTCTTC. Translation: CASSFTAGGEQFF.

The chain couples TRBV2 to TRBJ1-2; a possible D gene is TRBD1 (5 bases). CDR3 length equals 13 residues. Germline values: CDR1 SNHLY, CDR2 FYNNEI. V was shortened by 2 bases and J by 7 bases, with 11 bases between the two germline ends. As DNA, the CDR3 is TGTGCCAGCAGTGAACAGGGCAGGTCTGGCTACACCTTC. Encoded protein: CASSEQGRSGYTF.

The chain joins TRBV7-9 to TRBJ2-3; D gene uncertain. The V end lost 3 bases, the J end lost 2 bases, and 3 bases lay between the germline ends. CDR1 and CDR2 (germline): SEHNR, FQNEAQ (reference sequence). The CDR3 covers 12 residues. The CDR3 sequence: CASSLITDTQYF. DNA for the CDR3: TGTGCCAGCAGCTTGATCACAGATACGCAGTATTTT.

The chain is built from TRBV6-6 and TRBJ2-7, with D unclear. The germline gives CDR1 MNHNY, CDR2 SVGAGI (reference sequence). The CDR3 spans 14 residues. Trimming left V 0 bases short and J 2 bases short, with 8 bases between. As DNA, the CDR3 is TGTGCCAGCAGTTACTCGATGGGGACCTACGAGCAGTACTTC. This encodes CASSYSMGTYEQYF.

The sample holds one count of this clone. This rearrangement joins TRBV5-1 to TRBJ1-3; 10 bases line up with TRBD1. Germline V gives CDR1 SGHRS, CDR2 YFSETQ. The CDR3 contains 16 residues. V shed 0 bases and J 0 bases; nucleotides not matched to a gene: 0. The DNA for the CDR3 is TGCGCCAGCAGCTTGGGACAGGGGGCCTCTGGAAACACCATATATTTT. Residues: CASSLGQGASGNTIYF. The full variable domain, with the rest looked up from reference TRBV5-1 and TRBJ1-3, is KAGVTQTPRYLIKTRGQQVTLSCSPISGHRSVSWYQQTPGQGLQFLFEYFSETQRNKGNFPGRFSGRQFSNSRSEMNVSTLELGDSALYLCASSLGQGASGNTIYFGEGSWLTVV.

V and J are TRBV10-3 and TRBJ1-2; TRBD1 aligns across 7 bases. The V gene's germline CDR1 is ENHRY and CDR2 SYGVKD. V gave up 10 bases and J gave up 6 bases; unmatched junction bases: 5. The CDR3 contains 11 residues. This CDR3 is CATQGRDGYTF. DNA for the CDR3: TGTGCCACACAGGGGAGGGATGGCTACACCTTC.

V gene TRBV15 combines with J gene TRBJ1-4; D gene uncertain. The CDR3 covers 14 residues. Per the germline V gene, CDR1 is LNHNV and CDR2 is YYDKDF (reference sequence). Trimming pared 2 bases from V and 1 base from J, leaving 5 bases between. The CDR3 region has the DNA TGTGCCACCAGCAGATACGGAACTAATGAAAAACTGTTTTTT. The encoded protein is CATSRYGTNEKLFF.

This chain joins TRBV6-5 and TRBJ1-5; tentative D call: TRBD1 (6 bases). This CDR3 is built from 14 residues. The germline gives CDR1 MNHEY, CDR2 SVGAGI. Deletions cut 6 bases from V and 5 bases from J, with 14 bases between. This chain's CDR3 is CASRRGQGYQPQHF. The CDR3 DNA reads TGTGCCAGCAGAAGGGGACAAGGGTATCAGCCCCAGCATTTT.

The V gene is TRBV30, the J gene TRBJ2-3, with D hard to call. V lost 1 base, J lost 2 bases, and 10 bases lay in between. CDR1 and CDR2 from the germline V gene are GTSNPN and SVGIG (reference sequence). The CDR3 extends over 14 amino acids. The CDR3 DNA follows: TGTGCCTGGAGTGGGGTCTCCTTCACAGATACGCAGTATTTT. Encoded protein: CAWSGVSFTDTQYF.

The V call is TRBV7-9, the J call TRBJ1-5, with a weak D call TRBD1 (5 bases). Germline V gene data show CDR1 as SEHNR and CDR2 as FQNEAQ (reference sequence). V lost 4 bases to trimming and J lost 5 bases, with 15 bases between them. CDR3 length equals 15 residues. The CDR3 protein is CASSSRDFGYQPQHF. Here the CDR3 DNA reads TGTGCCAGCAGCTCCAGGGATTTTGGCTATCAGCCCCAGCATTTT. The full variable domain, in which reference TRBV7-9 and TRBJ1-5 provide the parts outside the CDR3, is DTGVSQNPRHKITKRGQNVTFRCDPISEHNRLYWYRQTLGQGPEFLTYFQNEAQLEKSRLLSDRFSAERPKGSFSTLEIQRTEQGDSAMYLCASSSRDFGYQPQHFGDGTRLSIL.

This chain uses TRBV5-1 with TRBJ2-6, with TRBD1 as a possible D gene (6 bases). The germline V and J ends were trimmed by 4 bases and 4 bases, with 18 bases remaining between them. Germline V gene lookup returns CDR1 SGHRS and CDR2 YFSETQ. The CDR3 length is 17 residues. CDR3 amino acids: CASSRGHKEPGANVLTF. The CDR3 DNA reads TGCGCCAGCAGCCGGGGACACAAGGAACCCGGGGCCAACGTCCTGACTTTC. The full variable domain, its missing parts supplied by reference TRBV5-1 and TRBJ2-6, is KAGVTQTPRYLIKTRGQQVTLSCSPISGHRSVSWYQQTPGQGLQFLFEYFSETQRNKGNFPGRFSGRQFSNSRSEMNVSTLELGDSALYLCASSRGHKEPGANVLTFGAGSRLTVL.

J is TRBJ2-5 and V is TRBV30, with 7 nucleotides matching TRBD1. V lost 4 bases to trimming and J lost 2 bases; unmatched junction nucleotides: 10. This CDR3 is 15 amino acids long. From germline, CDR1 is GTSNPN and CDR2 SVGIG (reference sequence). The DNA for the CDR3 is TGTGCCTGGACTAATAGGGGGCGAGGACAAGAGACCCAGTACTTC. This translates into CAWTNRGRGQETQYF.

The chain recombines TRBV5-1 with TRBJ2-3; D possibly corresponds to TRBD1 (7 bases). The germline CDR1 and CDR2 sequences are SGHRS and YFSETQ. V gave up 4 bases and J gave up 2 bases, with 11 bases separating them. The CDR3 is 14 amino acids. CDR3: CASSAGTDTDTQYF. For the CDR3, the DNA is TGCGCCAGCAGCGCGGGGACAGACACAGATACGCAGTATTTT.

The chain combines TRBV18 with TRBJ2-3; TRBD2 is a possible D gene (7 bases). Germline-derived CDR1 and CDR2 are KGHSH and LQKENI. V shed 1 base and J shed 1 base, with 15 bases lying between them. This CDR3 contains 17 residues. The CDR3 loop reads CASSPLGGGFGTDTQYF. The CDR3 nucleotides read TGTGCCAGCTCACCACTGGGGGGGGGCTTTGGCACAGATACGCAGTATTTT.

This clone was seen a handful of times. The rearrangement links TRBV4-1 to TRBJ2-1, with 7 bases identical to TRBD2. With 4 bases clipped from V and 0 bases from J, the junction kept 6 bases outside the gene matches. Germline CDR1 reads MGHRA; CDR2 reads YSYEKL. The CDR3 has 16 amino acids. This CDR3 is CASSPLRGGSYNEQFF. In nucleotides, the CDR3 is TGCGCCAGCAGCCCCCTGCGCGGGGGCTCCTACAATGAGCAGTTCTTC.

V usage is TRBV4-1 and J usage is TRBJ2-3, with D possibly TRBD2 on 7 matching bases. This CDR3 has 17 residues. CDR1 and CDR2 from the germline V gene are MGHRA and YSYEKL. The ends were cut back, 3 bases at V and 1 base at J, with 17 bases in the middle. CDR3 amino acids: CASSHDVGRGRTDTQYF. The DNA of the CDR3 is TGCGCCAGCAGCCACGACGTAGGGCGGGGGCGCACAGATACGCAGTATTTT.

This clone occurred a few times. The chain's CDR3 is CASRAGTGSNSPLHF. The CDR3 DNA sequence: TGTGCCAGCAGAGCCGGGACAGGGAGTAATTCACCCCTCCACTTT. The chain employs TRBV5-4 and TRBJ1-6; TRBD1 aligns across 9 bases. The CDR3 is 15 amino acids. V lost 5 bases to trimming and J lost 6 bases; unmatched junction nucleotides: 6. Germline V gene sequence: CDR1 SGHNT, CDR2 YYREEE (reference sequence).

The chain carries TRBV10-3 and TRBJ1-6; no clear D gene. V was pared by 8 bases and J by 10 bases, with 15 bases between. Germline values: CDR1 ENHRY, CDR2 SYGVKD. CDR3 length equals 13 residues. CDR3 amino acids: CAISDSLKSPLHF. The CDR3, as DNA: TGTGCCATCTCGGACTCTCTGAAATCACCCCTCCACTTT.

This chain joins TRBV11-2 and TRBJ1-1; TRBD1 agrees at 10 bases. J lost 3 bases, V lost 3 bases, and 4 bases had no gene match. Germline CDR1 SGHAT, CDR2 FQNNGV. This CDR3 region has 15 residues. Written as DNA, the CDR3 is TGTGCCAGCAGCTTGACAGGGGGCGAGTACACTGAAGCTTTCTTT. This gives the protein CASSLTGGEYTEAFF.

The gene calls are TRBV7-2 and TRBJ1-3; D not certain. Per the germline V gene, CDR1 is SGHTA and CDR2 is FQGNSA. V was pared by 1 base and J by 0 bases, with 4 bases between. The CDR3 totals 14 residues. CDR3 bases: TGTGCCAGCAGCTTAGAAAGCTCTGGAAACACCATATATTTT. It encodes CASSLESSGNTIYF.

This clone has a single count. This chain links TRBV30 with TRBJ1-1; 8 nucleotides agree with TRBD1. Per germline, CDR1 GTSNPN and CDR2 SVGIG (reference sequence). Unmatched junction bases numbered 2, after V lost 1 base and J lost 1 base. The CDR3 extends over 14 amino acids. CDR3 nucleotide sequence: TGTGCCTGGAGTGGGGACAGGCGGAACACTGAAGCTTTCTTT. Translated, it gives CAWSGDRRNTEAFF.

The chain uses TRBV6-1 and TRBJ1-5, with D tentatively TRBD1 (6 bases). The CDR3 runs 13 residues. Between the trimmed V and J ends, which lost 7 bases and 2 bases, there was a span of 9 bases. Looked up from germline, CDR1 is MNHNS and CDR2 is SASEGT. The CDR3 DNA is TGTGCCAGCACCCGACAGGGCAATCAGCCCCAGCATTTT. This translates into CASTRQGNQPQHF.

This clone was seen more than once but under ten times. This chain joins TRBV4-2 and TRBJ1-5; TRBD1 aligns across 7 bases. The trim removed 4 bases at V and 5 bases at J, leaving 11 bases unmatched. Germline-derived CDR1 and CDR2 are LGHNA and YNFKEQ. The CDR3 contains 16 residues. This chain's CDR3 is CASSPHTGVRDQPQHF. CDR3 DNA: TGTGCCAGCAGCCCCCATACAGGGGTTCGAGATCAGCCCCAGCATTTT.